These 32 T cell receptor beta chains came from one sample sequenced in a study of CD8 T cells in ankylosing spondylitis. Via MiXCR, TCRdb re-called the 5' RACE reads, giving one row per CDR3 protein. The repertoire holds 150,000 or so distinct CDR3 sequences, with approximately 20% as singletons. Sequenced material: blood, either unsorted or a sorted T cell fraction (not recorded which). The receptors were sampled from a male donor with ankylosing spondylitis or in good health (not recorded which).

The chain recombines TRBV10-3 with TRBJ2-7, with D tentatively TRBD1 or TRBD2 (5 bases each). Per germline, CDR1 ENHRY and CDR2 SYGVKD. Trimming stripped 3 bases from V and 7 bases from J, with 19 bases between. This CDR3 has 15 residues. CDR3 DNA sequence: TGTGCCATCAGTGATTCCGGGACGATATCCAGGGAGCAGTACTTC. Its translation: CAISDSGTISREQYF.

This clonotype was seen repeatedly, ten times or more. This chain links TRBV2 with TRBJ1-2; tentative D call: TRBD1 (5 bases). CDR1 is SNHLY, CDR2 FYNNEI, per germline. The V end lost 5 bases, the J end lost 8 bases, and 24 bases lay between the germline ends. CDR3 length equals 16 residues. CDR3 nucleotide sequence: TGTGCCAGCAGTAAATTGACAGCCCGACCAACCGACGGCTACACCTTC. Protein product: CASSKLTARPTDGYTF.

This clonotype was picked up a small number of times. The V call is TRBV6-1, the J call TRBJ1-5, with 8 bases lining up with TRBD1. This CDR3 contains 15 residues. J lost 5 bases, V lost 7 bases, and 10 bases had no gene match. The germline CDR1 and CDR2 sequences are MNHNS and SASEGT. The CDR3 coding sequence is TGTGCCAGCAAAAAGGACAGGGTAACCTATCAGCCCCAGCATTTT. This translates into CASKKDRVTYQPQHF.

This clonotype has at least ten counts. The chain links TRBV28 to TRBJ1-1; D possibly corresponds to TRBD1 (6 bases). V dropped 3 bases and J dropped 6 bases, with 14 bases sitting between them. In germline, CDR1 is MDHEN, CDR2 SYDVKM. The CDR3 length is 14 residues. The CDR3 region is CASSFPWGASEAFF. CDR3 DNA: TGTGCCAGCAGTTTCCCTTGGGGGGCGTCTGAAGCTTTCTTT.

This clonotype occurred a few times. V and J are TRBV28 and TRBJ2-1; 7 bases map to TRBD2. The CDR3 runs to 16 residues. The germline V gene encodes CDR1 MDHEN and CDR2 SYDVKM. Trimming cost V 3 bases and J 2 bases; bases outside gene matches: 7. This chain's CDR3 is CASSFSSGFAYNEQFF. The CDR3, as DNA: TGTGCCAGCAGTTTTTCTAGCGGCTTCGCCTACAATGAGCAGTTCTTC.

The rearrangement uses TRBV12-3 or TRBV12-4 and TRBJ1-6, with a possible D match to TRBD1 (5 bases). The germline V and J ends were trimmed by 0 bases and 7 bases, with 10 bases remaining between them. There are 15 residues in the CDR3. The CDR3 region has the DNA TGTGCCAGCAGTTTAGCTCCGGGGCAGAATTCACCCCTCCACTTT. It is translated as CASSLAPGQNSPLHF.

In its sample, this clonotype was seen many times. This chain's CDR3 is CAISESGQGSSGANVLTF. Written as DNA, the CDR3 is TGTGCCATCAGTGAGTCGGGGCAGGGTTCATCTGGGGCCAACGTCCTGACTTTC. The chain links TRBV10-3 to TRBJ2-6; TRBD1 is a possible D gene (5 bases). Trimming took 0 bases from V and 1 from J, leaving 13 bases between them. In germline, CDR1 is ENHRY, CDR2 SYGVKD. This CDR3 region has 18 residues.

This clonotype was seen a few times. J is TRBJ2-2 and V is TRBV10-3, with a weak D call TRBD2 (5 bases). CDR3 length equals 13 residues. V lost 11 bases and J lost 5, with 15 bases in between. Germline values: CDR1 ENHRY, CDR2 SYGVKD. The CDR3: CASDTGSTGELFF. CDR3 in DNA: TGTGCCTCCGATACGGGGTCGACCGGGGAGCTGTTTTTT.

In its sample, this clonotype was seen a few times. J is TRBJ2-1 and V is TRBV29-1; D uncertain. Trimming took off 6 bases at V and 1 base at J, with 7 bases between the two ends. The germline gives CDR1 SQVTM, CDR2 ANQGSEA. This CDR3 is 12 amino acids long. The CDR3 DNA sequence: TGCAGCGTACGGGCGTCCTACAATGAGCAGTTCTTC. It encodes CSVRASYNEQFF.

This clonotype appeared many times. The rearrangement joins TRBV5-5 to TRBJ2-4; D is possibly TRBD1 (6 bases). V was cut by 4 bases and J by 3 bases, with 11 bases left in between. Germline CDR1 reads SGHKS; CDR2 reads YYEKEE (reference sequence). The CDR3 runs 14 residues. CDR3 coding DNA: TGTGCCAGCAGCGCTCCCAGGGGCAAAAACATTCAGTACTTC. As protein: CASSAPRGKNIQYF.

V usage is TRBV5-1 and J usage is TRBJ2-1, with D hard to call. This CDR3 comprises 12 residues. Germline V gene lookup returns CDR1 SGHRS and CDR2 YFSETQ. V was clipped by 8 bases and J by 8 bases, with 14 bases between them. The CDR3 DNA sequence: TGCGCCAGTAAACAGACATGGGATGAGCAGTTCTTC. Encoded protein: CASKQTWDEQFF.

The table lists this clonotype with many counts. The chain links TRBV5-1 to TRBJ2-1, with 13 bases matching TRBD2. The J segment lost 8 bases and the V segment lost 0 bases, leaving 5 bases of the junction unmatched. The CDR3 totals 16 residues. Germline assignment: CDR1 SGHRS and CDR2 YFSETQ. The CDR3 DNA sequence: TGCGCCAGCAGCTTGGAGGGGACTAGCGGGATCGATGAGCAGTTCTTC. Protein: CASSLEGTSGIDEQFF.

This clonotype has at least ten counts. The chain is built from TRBV20-1 and TRBJ1-5; weak D call: TRBD1 (5 bases). Germline CDR1 is DFQATT and CDR2 is SNEGSKA (reference sequence). V dropped 2 bases and J dropped 3 bases, with 8 bases sitting between them. This CDR3 has 13 amino acids. The CDR3 loop reads CSARRTPNQPQHF. Written as DNA, the CDR3 is TGCAGTGCTAGACGGACACCCAATCAGCCCCAGCATTTT.

This chain uses TRBV29-1 with TRBJ1-1; D unresolved. The length of the CDR3 is 10 residues. The V gene's germline CDR1 is SQVTM and CDR2 ANQGSEA. V shed 3 bases and J shed 7 bases, with 6 bases lying between them. As DNA, the CDR3 is TGCAGCGTTGAGGGAGTTGAAGCTTTCTTT. Amino acids: CSVEGVEAFF.

J is TRBJ2-6 and V is TRBV7-6, with D possibly being TRBD2 (5 bases). Germline values: CDR1 SGHVS, CDR2 FNYEAQ. This CDR3 comprises 16 residues. Trimming shortened V by 1 base and J by 0 bases, and 7 bases separated the two germline ends. CDR3 DNA sequence: TGTGCCAGCAGCTTAGGAGGGTACTCTGGGGCCAACGTCCTGACTTTC. It yields the protein CASSLGGYSGANVLTF.

This clonotype was observed a few times. The chain uses TRBV29-1 and TRBJ2-2, with 8 nucleotides matching TRBD1. Germline V CDR1 and CDR2: SQVTM, ANQGSEA. V shed 7 bases, J shed 1 base, and the junction held 11 bases outside the gene matches. This CDR3 contains 16 residues. CDR3 coding DNA: TGCAGCGCCAATACCCAGGGGGCCTTGAACACCGGGGAGCTGTTTTTT. It encodes CSANTQGALNTGELFF.

The chain is built from TRBV14 and TRBJ2-2; D possibly uses TRBD1 or TRBD2 (6 bases each). Trimming took off 3 bases at V and 4 bases at J, with 21 bases between the two ends. CDR3 length: 18 residues. Germline-derived CDR1 and CDR2 are SGHDN and FVKESK. CDR3 residues: CASSHPFEGGLFTGELFF. CDR3 in DNA: TGTGCCAGCAGCCACCCCTTCGAGGGGGGCCTTTTCACCGGGGAGCTGTTTTTT.

This clonotype appeared many times. The chain has TRBV28 and TRBJ1-1; D uncertain. V lost 5 bases, J lost 1 base, and 5 bases lay in between. The CDR3 is 12 amino acids. In germline, CDR1 is MDHEN, CDR2 SYDVKM. CDR3 amino acids: CASSGPNTEAFF. CDR3 nucleotides: TGTGCCAGCAGTGGCCCGAACACTGAAGCTTTCTTT.

For this clonotype: A much larger clonotype is one base distant, so this may be a read error. The chain employs TRBV28 and TRBJ2-3, with 9 bases lining up with TRBD2. Germline V CDR1 and CDR2: MDHEN, SYDVKM. CDR3 length: 15 residues. The CDR3 bases are TGTGTCAGCAGTCACCTAGCGGGAAGCACAGATACGCAGTATTTT. Translation gives CVSSHLAGSTDTQYF. Looking up the rest from reference TRBV28 and TRBJ2-3 gives the full variable domain: DVKVTQSSRYLVKRTGEKVFLECVQDMDHENMFWYRQDPGLGLRLIYFSYDVKMKEKGDIPEGYSVSREKKERFSLILESASTNQTSMYLCVSSHLAGSTDTQYFGPGTRLTVL.

This chain links TRBV7-9 with TRBJ1-1; 7 bases are a match to TRBD1. The germline CDR1 and CDR2 sequences are SEHNR and FQNEAQ (reference sequence). V shed 5 bases and J 6 bases; nucleotides not matched to a gene: 12. This CDR3 region has 15 residues. The CDR3 DNA is TGTGCCAGCAGCCCCGGTACAGGGGCTCATGCTGAAGCTTTCTTT. Translating it yields CASSPGTGAHAEAFF.

The chain links TRBV11-2 to TRBJ2-7, with 9 bases that match TRBD2. The CDR3 covers 14 residues. In germline, CDR1 is SGHAT, CDR2 FQNNGV. Trimming cost V 5 bases and J 10 bases; bases outside gene matches: 12. This CDR3 reads CASSVSGSGEHQYF. The CDR3 DNA sequence: TGTGCCAGCAGCGTTAGCGGGAGTGGTGAGCACCAGTACTTC.

Only a few counts were recorded for this clonotype. The chain employs TRBV7-2 and TRBJ2-1; D is possibly TRBD1 (6 bases). The V end was cut by 5 bases, the J end by 2 bases, with 16 bases between. CDR3 length: 16 residues. In germline, CDR1 is SGHTA, CDR2 FQGNSA. The CDR3 DNA reads as TGTGCCAGCAGCGGATTAAGGGGGTTCGCCTACAATGAGCAGTTCTTC. Translating gives CASSGLRGFAYNEQFF.

The table lists this clonotype with many counts. The rearrangement joins TRBV12-3 or TRBV12-4 to TRBJ2-2, with D possibly TRBD2 on 6 matching bases. Trimming cost V 7 bases and J 6 bases, with 18 bases left between them. This CDR3 contains 15 residues. The CDR3 sequence: CASTLWGESAGELFF. In nucleotides, the CDR3 is TGTGCCAGCACCCTGTGGGGGGAGTCCGCCGGGGAGCTGTTTTTT.

This clonotype was observed a few times. The V gene is TRBV5-1, the J gene TRBJ1-4, with TRBD1 matching over 7 bases. The J segment lost 5 bases and the V segment lost 1 base, leaving 5 bases of the junction unmatched. Germline-derived CDR1 and CDR2 are SGHRS and YFSETQ. The CDR3 contains 15 residues. The CDR3 is CASSLTGQRNEKLFF. The CDR3 coding sequence is TGCGCCAGCAGCTTGACGGGACAGAGAAATGAAAAACTGTTTTTT.

This clonotype was counted at least ten times. The rearrangement joins TRBV20-1 to TRBJ1-5, with D possibly TRBD1 on 5 matching bases. The CDR3 extends over 16 amino acids. Germline CDR1 reads DFQATT; CDR2 reads SNEGSKA (reference sequence). V was clipped by 1 base and J by 0 bases, with 13 bases between them. This CDR3 reads CSARAVTENSNQPQHF. CDR3 DNA: TGCAGTGCTAGAGCAGTGACAGAGAATAGCAATCAGCCCCAGCATTTT.

This clonotype was counted a few times. This chain links TRBV12-3 or TRBV12-4 with TRBJ2-5; a weak D match, TRBD1 (7 bases). The germline V and J ends were trimmed by 6 bases and 2 bases, with 10 bases remaining between them. The CDR3 is 13 amino acids. Here the CDR3 reads CASRRDSQETQYF. DNA of the CDR3: TGTGCCAGCAGGCGGGACAGTCAAGAGACCCAGTACTTC.

This clonotype was seen many times. The chain joins TRBV29-1 to TRBJ2-5; D unresolved. From germline, CDR1 is SQVTM and CDR2 ANQGSEA. The germline V and J ends were trimmed by 4 bases and 1 base, with 10 bases remaining between them. The CDR3 runs 13 residues. CDR3 nucleotides: TGCAGCGTTGCCAAGGGTTCCCAAGAGACCCAGTACTTC. Encoded protein: CSVAKGSQETQYF.

This clonotype was recorded at least ten times. The chain couples TRBV6-5 to TRBJ1-5; no clear D gene. The CDR3 has 13 amino acids. V was cut by 7 bases and J by 3 bases, with 10 bases left in between. Germline V gene lookup returns CDR1 MNHEY and CDR2 SVGAGI. Here the CDR3 DNA reads TGTGCCAGCATGCGGGCCTCCAATCAGCCCCAGCATTTT. As protein: CASMRASNQPQHF.

This clonotype was detected a few times. The V and J genes are TRBV30 and TRBJ1-4; D is uncertain. The ends were cut back, 1 base at V and 7 bases at J, with 10 bases in the middle. Germline V lookup: CDR1 GTSNPN, CDR2 SVGIG (reference sequence). This CDR3 has 13 amino acids. The CDR3 DNA reads as TGTGCCTGGAGTGGGCGGTTAGCTGAAAAACTGTTTTTT. It specifies CAWSGRLAEKLFF.

This clonotype showed up just a few times. The rearrangement links TRBV9 to TRBJ2-3, with TRBD2 identical over 10 bases. V was pared by 0 bases and J by 1 base, with 2 bases of the junction left unmatched. CDR3 length: 16 amino acids. Germline CDR1 SGDLS, CDR2 YYNGEE. This CDR3 reads CASSVGLAGGTDTQYF. The CDR3 DNA reads as TGTGCCAGCAGCGTAGGGCTAGCGGGAGGCACAGATACGCAGTATTTT.

This chain joins TRBV12-3 or TRBV12-4 and TRBJ2-3; D is possibly TRBD2 (5 bases). V lost 6 bases to trimming and J lost 0 bases, with 16 bases between them. CDR3 size: 16 residues. As DNA, the CDR3 is TGTGCCAGCAGGTCGAGCGGAGAACCTAGCACAGATACGCAGTATTTT. It codes for CASRSSGEPSTDTQYF.

This clonotype has a count of ten or more. This chain connects TRBV29-1 to TRBJ2-1; D gene ambiguous. Trimming took off 4 bases at V and 5 bases at J, with 6 bases between the two ends. CDR1 is SQVTM and CDR2 is ANQGSEA in the germline V gene. The length of the CDR3 is 11 residues. The CDR3 DNA reads as TGCAGCGTTGTGGGTGACAATGAGCAGTTCTTC. This translates into CSVVGDNEQFF.